Listed below are T cell receptor beta chains from one sample, sequenced in a study of T cells after posttransplantation cyclophosphamide. Method: immunoSEQ multiplex PCR; TCRdb's copy keeps in-frame clones and lacks some. The sample yields about 2,000 clones, 94% seen once. Specimen: naive CD8+ T cells sorted from PBMCs. The receptor set was obtained from a woman in her sixties in good health, CMV-negative, and a related stem cell transplant donor. Each CDR3 is given with its conserved first and last residue. D genes are given only for firm matches. A clone size is listed for some rows: how often the clone was seen (once, few, many), or a class if it is expanded.

J | D | size | V | CDR3 | DNA
TRBJ2-7 | TRBD1 | . | TRBV4-1 | CASSQVTGGYEQYF | TGCGCCAGCAGCCAAGTGACAGGGGGCTACGAGCAGTACTTC
TRBJ1-1 | . | once | TRBV7-9 | CASSSTPGQTNTEAFF | TGTGCCAGCAGCTCCACCCCAGGACAGACGAACACTGAAGCTTTCTTT
TRBJ2-1 | TRBD1 | once | TRBV5-1 | CASSWGQGAKNEQFF | TGCGCCAGCAGCTGGGGACAGGGGGCTAAGAATGAGCAGTTCTTC
TRBJ1-1 | TRBD1 | . | TRBV6-6 | CASSSTGMAFF | TGTGCCAGCAGTTCGACAGGGATGGCTTTCTTT
TRBJ1-3 | . | . | TRBV9 | CASSAGSGNTIYF | TGTGCCAGCAGCGCCGGCTCTGGAAACACCATATATTTT
TRBJ1-1 | . | . | TRBV6-6 | CASSYSGGTEAFF | TGTGCCAGCAGTTACTCGGGGGGCACTGAAGCTTTCTTT
TRBJ2-3 | . | . | TRBV11-2 | CASSLDLDTQYF | TGTGCCAGCAGCTTAGATCTAGATACGCAGTATTTT
TRBJ2-4 | . | . | TRBV21-1 | CASSKRGIQYF | TGTGCCAGCAGCAAAAGGGGCATTCAGTACTTC
TRBJ1-4 | . | . | TRBV5-4 | CASSLKLDEKLFF | TGTGCCAGCAGCTTGAAGTTAGATGAAAAACTGTTTTTT
TRBJ2-5 | . | . | TRBV7-9 | CASSPETAQETQYF | TGTGCCAGCAGTCCAGAGACAGCGCAGGAGACCCAGTACTTC
TRBJ2-1 | . | . | TRBV7-8 | CASSPPGTYYNEQFF | TGTGCCAGCAGCCCTCCCGGGACTTACTACAATGAGCAGTTCTTC
TRBJ2-7 | . | . | TRBV11-2 | CASSLGQGTYEQYF | TGTGCCAGCAGCTTAGGGCAGGGAACCTACGAGCAGTACTTC
TRBJ2-7 | TRBD1 | . | TRBV4-3 | CASSQEAGGYEQYF | TGCGCCAGCAGCCAAGAGGCAGGGGGCTACGAGCAGTACTTC
TRBJ2-7 | TRBD1 | . | TRBV10-3 | CAISDNTGGSYEQYF | TGTGCCATCAGTGATAATACAGGGGGCTCCTACGAGCAGTACTTC
TRBJ1-1 | TRBD1 | . | TRBV4-3 | CASSQATGGGTEAFF | TGCGCCAGCAGCCAAGCGACAGGGGGCGGAACTGAAGCTTTCTTT
TRBJ2-3 | . | . | TRBV6-4 | CASRDTYTDTQYF | TGTGCCAGTCGGGACACCTACACAGATACGCAGTATTTT
TRBJ2-1 | TRBD2 | . | TRBV4-2 | CASSQEGGLAGGRAYNEQFF | TGTGCCAGCAGCCAAGAGGGGGGACTAGCGGGAGGGAGGGCCTACAATGAGCAGTTCTTC
TRBJ2-1 | TRBD2 | . | TRBV15 | CATHRGGGLNEQFF | TGTGCCACCCACCGCGGGGGAGGGCTCAATGAGCAGTTCTTC
TRBJ2-7 | . | . | TRBV13 | CASSLGHAVGEQYF | TGTGCCAGCAGCTTAGGACACGCGGTGGGCGAGCAGTACTTC
TRBJ2-4 | . | . | TRBV14 | CASSLLEGSIQYF | TGTGCCAGCAGCCTTTTGGAGGGATCGATTCAGTACTTC
TRBJ2-1 | . | . | TRBV9 | CASSDPSSNEQFF | TGTGCCAGCAGCGATCCTAGCAGCAATGAGCAGTTCTTC